This TCR beta chain was identified in a study of OX40 agonist ivuxolimab in advanced cancers. Study-level background: Ivuxolimab, an antibody that agonizes OX40 (CD134), was administered to the patients. Therapy given before enrollment (anti-PD-1, anti-PD-L1 or anti-CTLA-4) was allowed, and around 40% had some. Findings and limits, study-wide: More expanded clones were found, on average, in CD8+ than in CD4+ T cells.

From germline, CDR1 is SGHAT and CDR2 FQNNGV. The CDR3 runs to 14 residues. Trimming removed 4 bases at V and 8 bases at J, with 14 bases between. Autoimmune disease history or systemic immunosuppression disqualified patients. Generated by immunoSEQ multiplex PCR, the TCRdb table keeps only in-frame clones and is missing some. The sample lists some 45,000 clones, 86% occurring once. Notes on this clone: What it binds is unknown.

The sequence came from an adult with an advanced solid tumor such as melanoma, head and neck, liver or kidney cancer. This sequence joins TRBV11-2 and TRBJ1-4; D might be TRBD1 (5 bases). The sample here was CD4+ or CD8+ T cells sorted from blood, taken in a trial of the OX40 agonist ivuxolimab. CDR3 nucleotide sequence: TGTGCCAGCAGCTCTGGGGCTTGGCGGGAAAAACTGTTTTTT. It codes for CASSSGAWREKLFF. The full variable domain, in which reference TRBV11-2 and TRBJ1-4 provide the parts outside the CDR3, is EAGVAQSPRYKIIEKRQSVAFWCNPISGHATLYWYQQILGQGPKLLIQFQNNGVVDDSQLPKDRFSAERLKGVDSTLKIQPAKLEDSAVYLCASSSGAWREKLFFGSGTQLSVL.